This TCR beta chain comes out of a study of post-analysis software for immune sequencing data (dated by TCRdb to the mid-2010s). Describing the broader study: The recorded disease courses included relapsing-remitting, secondary progressive and progressive-relapsing multiple sclerosis, and some patients had no subtype annotation. The patient repertoires were set against around ten previously published healthy control repertoires from donors whose ages ranged from roughly 6 to 27 years. A subset of samples was prepared in parallel using single-end sample barcoding, then pooled and co-amplified after Illumina adapter ligation.

The full study reports these points: Roughly 5 TRBV segments, including TRBV5-6, TRBV5-1 and TRBV20-1, were significantly more frequent in patients than controls. Direct clustering with F measure showed strong co-clustering of samples prepared in the same batch, prompting a batch-effect correction. The multiple sclerosis patient group was slightly younger than the control group. Compared with controls, multiple sclerosis patients had significantly lower normalized Chao1 diversity, a finding suggesting substantial peripheral T-cell clonal expansion.

Based on the germline V gene (reference sequence), the CDR1 and CDR2 sequences are DFQATT and SNEGSKA. From the cysteine up to the phenylalanine, the CDR3 has a length of 12 residues. Only CDR3 DNA remains: 36 bases, in frame from the first base. V trim: 5 bases; J trim: 8 bases; unmatched bases: 5. Concerning this clonotype: Its antigen is currently not known. No much larger clone exists at a distance of one base, and base qualities are not known.

TCR beta repertoires were profiled from peripheral blood of under 15 young patients with multiple sclerosis to demonstrate the VDJtools post-analysis software. The patients with multiple sclerosis were children and adolescents between roughly 6 and 15 years of age. The method behind the library was PCR. The data were produced on an Illumina HiSeq 2500. To reduce PCR and sequencing biases, unique molecular identifiers were incorporated into the TCR beta cDNA libraries. Per 1 to 10 million input T cells, 500,000 or so cDNA molecules were obtained, such that each molecule approximated one T cell. The same protocol used for the earlier healthy control dataset was applied to prepare and sequence the patient libraries. Samples belonging to the same batch were prepared together, multiplexed and sequenced on a shared HiSeq lane. In the source study's methods: MIGEC was used to process the raw barcoded reads, and molecular identifier groups with only a single read were discarded before consensus assembly and CDR3 extraction. VDJtools was used for post-analysis of the clonotype tables, and diversity was normalized by down-sampling every dataset to the size of the smallest sample. In repertoire overlap clustering, CDR3 amino acid sequences, but not nucleotide sequences, were matched to correct batch-related cross-sample contamination. TCRdb trimmed public reads at Q25 via fastp, called clones via MiXCR and kept in-frame beta chains. Under each unique CDR3 protein, matching rows form one entry showing the most common genes and DNA. V and J calls and clone size were set by TCRdb, not the authors. The sample table records hundreds of thousands of distinct CDR3 sequences; approximately 59% of these occur just once. The ten largest clones add up to roughly 12% of the sample.

Sequencing used blood. This receptor was identified in a girl aged 2 to 9 with multiple sclerosis. The sequence links TRBV20-1 to TRBJ1-1; TRBD1 aligns with 10 central bases. CDR3 sequence: CSAPRDRGEAFF. The DNA sequence is TGCAGTGCTCCCCGGGACAGGGGAGAAGCTTTCTTT.